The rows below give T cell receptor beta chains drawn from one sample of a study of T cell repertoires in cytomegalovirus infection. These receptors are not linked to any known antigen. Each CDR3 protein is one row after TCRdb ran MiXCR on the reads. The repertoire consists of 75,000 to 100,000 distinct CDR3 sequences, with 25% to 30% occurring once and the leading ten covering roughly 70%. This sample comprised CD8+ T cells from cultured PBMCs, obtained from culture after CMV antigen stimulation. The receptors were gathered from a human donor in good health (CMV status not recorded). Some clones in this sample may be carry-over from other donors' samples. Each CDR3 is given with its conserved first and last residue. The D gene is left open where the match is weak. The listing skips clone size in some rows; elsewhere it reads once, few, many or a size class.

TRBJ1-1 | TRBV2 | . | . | TGTGCCAGCAGACGGGAGGCGTTTGAAGCTTTCTTT | CASRREAFEAFF
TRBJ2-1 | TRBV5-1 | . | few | TGCGCCAGCAGCTTGGAGGCCACAAGTCGATACAATGAGCAGTTCTTC | CASSLEATSRYNEQFF
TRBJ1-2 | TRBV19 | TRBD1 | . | TGTGCCAGTAGGGGGTGGACAGGGGCGCTTGTTCCGACCTATGGCTACACCTTC | CASRGWTGALVPTYGYTF
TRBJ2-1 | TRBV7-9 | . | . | TGTGCCAGCAGCTTATCAGGGGATGAGCAGTTCTTC | CASSLSGDEQFF
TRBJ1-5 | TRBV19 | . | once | TGTGCCAGTACCCAAATGGGGCTAGGCCAGCCCCAGCATTTT | CASTQMGLGQPQHF
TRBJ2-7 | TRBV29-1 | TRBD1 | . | TGCAGCGTTGAAGAAGGGACAGGAGGGGCCTACGAGCAGTACTTC | CSVEEGTGGAYEQYF
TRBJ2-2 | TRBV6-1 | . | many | TGTGCCAGCAGTGTCCAGAGCGGTACCGGGGAGCTGTTTTTT | CASSVQSGTGELFF
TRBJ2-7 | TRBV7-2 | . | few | TGTGCCAGCAGCTTGGGACCCGCAGCCTACGAGCAGTACTTC | CASSLGPAAYEQYF
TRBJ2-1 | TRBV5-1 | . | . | TGCGCCAGCAGCTTGGCAGGGAATGAGCAGTTCTTC | CASSLAGNEQFF
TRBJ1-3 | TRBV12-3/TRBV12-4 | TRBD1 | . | TGTGCCAGCAGGTCAAGACAGGGCGTCGGAAACACCATATATTTT | CASRSRQGVGNTIYF
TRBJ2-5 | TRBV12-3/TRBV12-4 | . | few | TGTGCCAGCAGTGGGATGCAAGAGACCCAGTACTTC | CASSGMQETQYF
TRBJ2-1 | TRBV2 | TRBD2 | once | TGTGCCAGCAGGAGGGAGGGTAGCGGATACAATGAGCAGTTCTTC | CASRREGSGYNEQFF
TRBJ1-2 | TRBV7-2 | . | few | TGTGCCAGCAGCTTCACAGGGACTACTAACTATGGCTACACCTTC | CASSFTGTTNYGYTF
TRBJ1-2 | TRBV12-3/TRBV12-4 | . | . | TGTGCCAGCAGTTTAGACTCGGGGCGCGGTGGCTACACCTTC | CASSLDSGRGGYTF
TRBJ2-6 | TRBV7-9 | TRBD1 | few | TGTGCCAGCAGCGTCGTGGGACAGGGGACAGCTGCTGGGGCCAACGTCCTGACTTTC | CASSVVGQGTAAGANVLTF
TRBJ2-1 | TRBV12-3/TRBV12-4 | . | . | TGTGCCAGCAGTTGGGGCGAAAAGCAGTTCTTC | CASSWGEKQFF